The present entry profiles one T cell receptor (beta chain) with its context. The antigen remains undetermined. Trimming cost V 4 bases and J 1 base, with 10 bases left between them. This CDR3 spans 14 amino acids. CDR1 MNHEY and CDR2 SVGAGI come from the germline V gene. Assay: immunoSEQ multiplex PCR; the TCRdb copy retains only in-frame clones and omits some. The sample has around 160,000 clones; roughly 88% are singletons. This entry is derived from a study of cytotoxic CD8 clonotypes in ibrutinib-treated CLL. Study findings and constraints: Public clonotypes, found uncommonly, either contracted or stayed stable on treatment.

This TCR was sampled from a human donor with chronic lymphocytic leukemia. V usage is TRBV6-5 and J usage is TRBJ1-1; D perhaps matches TRBD1 (5 bases). Sequencing used PBMCs, obtained at disease progression, from a patient treated with ibrutinib. Written as DNA, the CDR3 is TGTGCCAGCAGTTTCCCGGGGGGGAACACTGAAGCTTTCTTT. Translating gives CASSFPGGNTEAFF.